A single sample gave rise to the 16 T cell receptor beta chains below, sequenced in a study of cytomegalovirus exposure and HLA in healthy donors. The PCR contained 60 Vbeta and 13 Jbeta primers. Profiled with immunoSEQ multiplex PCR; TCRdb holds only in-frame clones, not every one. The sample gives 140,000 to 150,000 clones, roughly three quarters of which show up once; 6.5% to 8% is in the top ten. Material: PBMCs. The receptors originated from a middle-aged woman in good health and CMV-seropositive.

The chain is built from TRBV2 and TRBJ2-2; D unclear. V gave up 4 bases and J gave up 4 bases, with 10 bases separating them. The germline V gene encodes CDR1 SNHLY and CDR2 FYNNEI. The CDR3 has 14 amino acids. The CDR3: CASSVMRLTGELFF. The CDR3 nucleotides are TGTGCCAGCAGTGTCATGAGACTCACCGGGGAGCTGTTTTTT.

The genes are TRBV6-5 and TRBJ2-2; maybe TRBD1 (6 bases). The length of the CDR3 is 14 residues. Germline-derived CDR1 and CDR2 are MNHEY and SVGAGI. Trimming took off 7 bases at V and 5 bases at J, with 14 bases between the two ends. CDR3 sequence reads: CASNTGSGTGELFF. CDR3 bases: TGTGCCAGCAATACAGGGTCGGGAACCGGGGAGCTGTTTTTT.

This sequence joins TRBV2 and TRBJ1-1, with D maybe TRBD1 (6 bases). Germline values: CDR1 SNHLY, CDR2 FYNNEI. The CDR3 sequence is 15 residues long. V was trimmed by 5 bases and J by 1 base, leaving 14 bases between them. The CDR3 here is CASSYPRGANTEAFF. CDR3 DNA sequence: TGTGCCAGCAGTTACCCCCGGGGGGCGAACACTGAAGCTTTCTTT.

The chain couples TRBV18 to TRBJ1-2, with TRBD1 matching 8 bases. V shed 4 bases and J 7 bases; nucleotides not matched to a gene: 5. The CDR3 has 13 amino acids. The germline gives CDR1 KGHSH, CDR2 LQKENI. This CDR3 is CASSRADRAGYTF. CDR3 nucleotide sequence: TGTGCCAGCTCACGGGCGGACAGGGCTGGCTACACCTTC.

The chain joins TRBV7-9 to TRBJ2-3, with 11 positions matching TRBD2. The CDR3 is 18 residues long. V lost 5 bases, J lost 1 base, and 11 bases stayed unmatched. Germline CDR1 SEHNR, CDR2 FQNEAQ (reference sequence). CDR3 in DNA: TGTGCCAGCAGCCTCTCCCTAGCGGGGGGCAAAGGCACAGATACGCAGTATTTT. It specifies CASSLSLAGGKGTDTQYF.

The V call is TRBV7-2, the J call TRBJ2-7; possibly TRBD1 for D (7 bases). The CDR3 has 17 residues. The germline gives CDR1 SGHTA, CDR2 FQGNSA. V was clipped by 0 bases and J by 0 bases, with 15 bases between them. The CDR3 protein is CASSLAPGGGGSYEQYF. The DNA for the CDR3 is TGTGCCAGCAGCTTAGCCCCTGGAGGGGGCGGCTCCTACGAGCAGTACTTC.

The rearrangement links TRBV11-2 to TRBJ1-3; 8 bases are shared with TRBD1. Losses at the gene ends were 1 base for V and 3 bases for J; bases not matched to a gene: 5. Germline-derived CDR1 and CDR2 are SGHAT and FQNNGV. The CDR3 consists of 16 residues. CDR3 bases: TGTGCCAGCAGCTTAGTGCCAGGGGGCTTTGGAAACACCATATATTTT. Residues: CASSLVPGGFGNTIYF.

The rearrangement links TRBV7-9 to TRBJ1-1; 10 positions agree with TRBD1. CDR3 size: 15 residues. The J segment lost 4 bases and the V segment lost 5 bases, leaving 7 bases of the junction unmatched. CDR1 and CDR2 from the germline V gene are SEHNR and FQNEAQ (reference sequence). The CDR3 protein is CASSPSGQGFTEAFF. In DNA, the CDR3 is TGTGCCAGCAGCCCCTCGGGACAGGGGTTCACTGAAGCTTTCTTT.

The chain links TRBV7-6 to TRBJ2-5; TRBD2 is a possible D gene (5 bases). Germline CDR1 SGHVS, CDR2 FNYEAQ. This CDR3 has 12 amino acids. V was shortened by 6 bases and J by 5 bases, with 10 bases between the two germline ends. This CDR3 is CASSFGLETQYF. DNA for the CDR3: TGTGCCAGCAGTTTCGGACTCGAGACCCAGTACTTC.

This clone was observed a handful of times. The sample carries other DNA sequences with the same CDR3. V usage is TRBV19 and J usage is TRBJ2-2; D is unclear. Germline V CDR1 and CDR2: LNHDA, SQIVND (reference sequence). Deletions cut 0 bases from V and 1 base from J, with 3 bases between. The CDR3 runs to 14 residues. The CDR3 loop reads CASSIDRNTGELFF. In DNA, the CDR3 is TGTGCCAGTAGTATAGACCGGAACACCGGGGAGCTGTTTTTT.

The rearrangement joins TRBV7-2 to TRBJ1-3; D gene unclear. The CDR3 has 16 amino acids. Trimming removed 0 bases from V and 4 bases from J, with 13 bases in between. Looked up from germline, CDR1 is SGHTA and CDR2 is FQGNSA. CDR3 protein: CASSLAPLALGNTIYF. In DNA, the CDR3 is TGTGCCAGCAGCTTAGCCCCCTTAGCACTGGGAAACACCATATATTTT. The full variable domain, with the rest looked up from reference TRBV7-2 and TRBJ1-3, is GAGVSQSPSNKVTEKGKDVELRCDPISGHTALYWYRQSLGQGLEFLIYFQGNSAPDKSGLPSDRFSAERTGGSVSTLTIQRTQQEDSAVYLCASSLAPLALGNTIYFGEGSWLTVV.

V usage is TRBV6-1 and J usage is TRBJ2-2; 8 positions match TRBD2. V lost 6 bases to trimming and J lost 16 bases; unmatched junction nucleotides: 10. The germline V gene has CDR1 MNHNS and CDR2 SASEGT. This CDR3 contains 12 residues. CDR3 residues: CASRPAGGLRFF. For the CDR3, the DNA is TGTGCCAGCAGACCCGCGGGGGGCCTCCGGTTTTTT.

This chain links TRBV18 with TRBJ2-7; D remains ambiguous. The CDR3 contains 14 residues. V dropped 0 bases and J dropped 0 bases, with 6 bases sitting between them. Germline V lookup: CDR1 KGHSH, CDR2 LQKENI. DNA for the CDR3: TGTGCCAGCTCACCACCTTCGCGCTCCTACGAGCAGTACTTC. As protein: CASSPPSRSYEQYF. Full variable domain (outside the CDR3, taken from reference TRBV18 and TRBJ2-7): NAGVMQNPRHLVRRRGQEARLRCSPMKGHSHVYWYRQLPEEGLKFMVYLQKENIIDESGMPKERFSAEFPKEGPSILRIQQVVRGDSAAYFCASSPPSRSYEQYFGPGTRLTVT.

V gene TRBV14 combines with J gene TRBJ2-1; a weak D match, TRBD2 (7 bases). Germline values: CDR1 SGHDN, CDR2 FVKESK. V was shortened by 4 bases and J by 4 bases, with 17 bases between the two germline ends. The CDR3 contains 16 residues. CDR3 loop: CASSPLGGDKYNEQFF. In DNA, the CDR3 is TGTGCCAGCAGCCCGTTAGGGGGGGACAAATACAATGAGCAGTTCTTC.

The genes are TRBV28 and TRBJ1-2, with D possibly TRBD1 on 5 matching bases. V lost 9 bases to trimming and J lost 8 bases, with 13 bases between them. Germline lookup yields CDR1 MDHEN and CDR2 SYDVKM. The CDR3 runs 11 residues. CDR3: CASTTGQGYTF. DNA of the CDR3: TGTGCCAGTACTACAGGACAAGGCTACACCTTC.

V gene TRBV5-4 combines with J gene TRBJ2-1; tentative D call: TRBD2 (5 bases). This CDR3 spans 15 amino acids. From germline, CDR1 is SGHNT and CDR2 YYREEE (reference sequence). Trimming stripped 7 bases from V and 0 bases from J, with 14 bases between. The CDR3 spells CASVLDMSSYNEQFF. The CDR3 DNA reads TGTGCCAGCGTACTAGACATGAGCTCCTACAATGAGCAGTTCTTC.